Each of the 23 T cell receptor beta chains below was sequenced from the same sample in a study of T-cell memory formation after mild COVID-19. TCRdb reprocessed the 5' RACE reads with MiXCR, giving one entry per CDR3 protein. The sample lists roughly 560,000 distinct CDR3 sequences, 20% occurring once. Input material: PBMCs or a T cell subset sorted from them (not recorded which). The receptors come from an adult woman who had mild COVID-19 (a few samples of this study predate the infection). Cell type and time point are not known.

The rearrangement joins TRBV7-9 to TRBJ2-3, with 10 bases lining up with TRBD2. Germline V gives CDR1 SEHNR, CDR2 FQNEAQ (reference sequence). The length of the CDR3 is 16 residues. After removal of 5 bases from V and 2 bases from J, the junction contained 7 bases not matched to a gene. CDR3 region: CASSPWLAGDTDTQYF. CDR3 in DNA: TGTGCCAGCAGCCCTTGGCTAGCGGGGGACACAGATACGCAGTATTTT.

This clonotype showed up just a few times. The chain uses TRBV5-1 and TRBJ1-1; maybe TRBD1 (5 bases). The CDR3 consists of 14 residues. CDR1 and CDR2 (germline): SGHRS, YFSETQ. Trimming removed 3 bases at V and 0 bases at J, with 9 bases between. CDR3: CASSSTVMNTEAFF. CDR3 DNA sequence: TGCGCCAGCAGCTCGACAGTGATGAACACTGAAGCTTTCTTT.

The chain carries TRBV7-9 and TRBJ1-1; D perhaps matches TRBD1 (5 bases). This CDR3 has 14 amino acids. Germline loops: CDR1 SEHNR, CDR2 FQNEAQ (reference sequence). Trimming removed 0 bases at V and 5 bases at J, with 10 bases between. This chain's CDR3 is CASSLAGARTEAFF. Written as DNA, the CDR3 is TGTGCCAGCAGCTTAGCAGGGGCGAGGACTGAAGCTTTCTTT. The full variable domain, rest sourced from reference TRBV7-9 and TRBJ1-1, is DTGVSQNPRHKITKRGQNVTFRCDPISEHNRLYWYRQTLGQGPEFLTYFQNEAQLEKSRLLSDRFSAERPKGSFSTLEIQRTEQGDSAMYLCASSLAGARTEAFFGQGTRLTVV.

V and J are TRBV6-6 and TRBJ2-3, with 8 bases matching TRBD2. Trimming cost V 0 bases and J 0 bases; bases outside gene matches: 11. The CDR3 contains 19 residues. CDR1 MNHNY and CDR2 SVGAGI come from the germline V gene (reference sequence). This CDR3 is CASSYSSRRASGSTDTQYF. The CDR3 nucleotides are TGTGCCAGCAGTTACTCCTCCCGTCGGGCTAGCGGGAGCACAGATACGCAGTATTTT.

The chain carries TRBV20-1 and TRBJ2-2; D remains unclear. Germline V gene sequence: CDR1 DFQATT, CDR2 SNEGSKA (reference sequence). The CDR3 is 13 amino acids. Trimming shortened V by 4 bases and J by 0 bases, and 6 bases separated the two germline ends. CDR3 sequence reads: CSATRSNTGELFF. DNA of the CDR3: TGCAGTGCTACACGCTCGAACACCGGGGAGCTGTTTTTT.

V usage is TRBV7-2 and J usage is TRBJ2-2; D uncertain. V lost 8 bases and J 4 bases, leaving 17 bases between the germline ends. CDR1 is SGHTA, CDR2 FQGNSA, per germline. This CDR3 is built from 15 residues. The CDR3 nucleotides are TGTGCCAGCCAGGCGGTGGCCAAGGCCACCGGGGAGCTGTTTTTT. Amino acid sequence: CASQAVAKATGELFF. The full variable domain, its missing parts supplied by reference TRBV7-2 and TRBJ2-2, is GAGVSQSPSNKVTEKGKDVELRCDPISGHTALYWYRQSLGQGLEFLIYFQGNSAPDKSGLPSDRFSAERTGGSVSTLTIQRTQQEDSAVYLCASQAVAKATGELFFGEGSRLTVL.

This clonotype was recorded a few times. The rearrangement joins TRBV12-3 or TRBV12-4 to TRBJ2-7; TRBD1 is a possible D gene (6 bases). The V gene lost 9 bases and the J gene lost 5 bases, with 11 bases spanning the gap. The CDR3 is 11 amino acids. The CDR3 is CASAQGHEQYF. For the CDR3, the DNA is TGTGCCAGTGCACAGGGTCACGAGCAGTACTTC.

This rearrangement joins TRBV18 to TRBJ2-5; D gene uncertain. The CDR3 covers 14 residues. Germline loops: CDR1 KGHSH, CDR2 LQKENI. V was shortened by 3 bases and J by 1 base, with 9 bases between the two germline ends. The CDR3 DNA follows: TGTGCCAGCTCACCCCCTACAGTCCAAGAGACCCAGTACTTC. This encodes CASSPPTVQETQYF.

There are many counts of this clonotype. Possible read error: a much larger clone is one base away. The rearrangement joins TRBV7-9 to TRBJ2-3; no definite D call. Germline assignment: CDR1 SEHNR and CDR2 FQNEAQ (reference sequence). CDR3 length: 11 amino acids. The ends were cut back, 6 bases at V and 2 bases at J, with 3 bases in the middle. CDR3 in DNA: TGTGCCAGCAGATTCACAGATACGCAGTATTTT. Translation: CASRFTDTQYF.

This clonotype has at least ten counts. The gene calls are TRBV20-1 and TRBJ2-7, with D possibly being TRBD1 or TRBD2 (5 bases each). Germline CDR1 DFQATT, CDR2 SNEGSKA (reference sequence). The CDR3 consists of 15 residues. The CDR3 coding sequence is TGCAGCGTCAGATCCGGGGCCCAAAGCTCCTACGAGCAGTACTTC. This sequence encodes CSVRSGAQSSYEQYF.

V gene TRBV5-1 combines with J gene TRBJ2-1; D is tentatively TRBD1 or TRBD2 (5 bases each). The germline CDR1 and CDR2 sequences are SGHRS and YFSETQ. The CDR3 is made up of 17 amino acids. V was pared by 4 bases and J by 0 bases, with 17 bases between. The CDR3 reads CASSPGDGGSSYNEQFF. The CDR3, as DNA: TGCGCCAGCAGCCCCGGGGACGGAGGAAGCTCCTACAATGAGCAGTTCTTC.

This clonotype was detected only a few times. The gene calls are TRBV7-2 and TRBJ1-2; TRBD1 matches 8 bases. After removal of 4 bases from V and 5 bases from J, the junction contained 18 bases not matched to a gene. The germline CDR1 and CDR2 sequences are SGHTA and FQGNSA. CDR3 length: 18 amino acids. CDR3 loop: CASSSLGREGTGGYGYTF. CDR3 DNA: TGTGCCAGCAGCTCCTTGGGTCGAGAAGGGACAGGAGGATATGGCTACACCTTC.

This clonotype showed up just a few times. This rearrangement joins TRBV12-5 to TRBJ1-1, with a weak D call TRBD1 (5 bases). The germline V and J ends were trimmed by 0 bases and 0 bases, with 20 bases remaining between them. CDR1 is LGHNT, CDR2 FRNRAP, per germline. The CDR3 has 19 amino acids. CDR3 region: CASGLVLSGVDKMNTEAFF. Written as DNA, the CDR3 is TGTGCTAGTGGTTTGGTACTCAGCGGTGTGGACAAGATGAACACTGAAGCTTTCTTT.

This clonotype has just a few counts. J is TRBJ2-2 and V is TRBV7-2, with D unclear. Trimming removed 6 bases from V and 4 bases from J, with 12 bases in between. CDR1 is SGHTA and CDR2 is FQGNSA in the germline V gene. CDR3 length: 14 residues. The CDR3 DNA reads TGTGCCAGCAGTCGTGACTTAGGCACCGGGGAGCTGTTTTTT. Residues: CASSRDLGTGELFF. Full variable domain (missing parts from reference TRBV7-2 and TRBJ2-2): GAGVSQSPSNKVTEKGKDVELRCDPISGHTALYWYRQSLGQGLEFLIYFQGNSAPDKSGLPSDRFSAERTGGSVSTLTIQRTQQEDSAVYLCASSRDLGTGELFFGEGSRLTVL.

The gene calls are TRBV29-1 and TRBJ2-5; D is possibly TRBD2 (5 bases). Germline loops: CDR1 SQVTM, CDR2 ANQGSEA. Trimming left V 5 bases short and J 7 bases short, with 8 bases between. CDR3 size: 10 residues. CDR3 sequence reads: CSVRSGTQYF. The CDR3 DNA sequence: TGCAGCGTTCGGAGCGGGACCCAGTACTTC.

The CDR3 loop is CASSLTSGGHTDTQYF. The CDR3 region has the DNA TGTGCCAGCAGCCTAACTAGCGGGGGGCACACAGATACGCAGTATTTT. The J gene is TRBJ2-3, the V gene TRBV7-6, with 12 positions matching TRBD2. This CDR3 contains 16 residues. V dropped 5 bases and J dropped 2; count of bases not matched to a gene: 5. The germline V gene encodes CDR1 SGHVS and CDR2 FNYEAQ. Looking up the rest from reference TRBV7-6 and TRBJ2-3 gives the full variable domain: GAGVSQSPRYKVTKRGQDVALRCDPISGHVSLYWYRQALGQGPEFLTYFNYEAQQDKSGLPNDRFSAERPEGSISTLTIQRTEQRDSAMYRCASSLTSGGHTDTQYFGPGTRLTVL.

The rearrangement links TRBV4-1 to TRBJ2-7, with TRBD1 identical over 7 bases. Trimming removed 2 bases from V and 0 bases from J; junction bases left unmatched: 7. Germline CDR1 and CDR2: MGHRA and YSYEKL. CDR3 length: 16 amino acids. The CDR3 loop reads CASSQLTGASSYEQYF. The CDR3, as DNA: TGCGCCAGCAGCCAACTAACAGGGGCTAGCTCCTACGAGCAGTACTTC.

This rearrangement joins TRBV24-1 to TRBJ2-5; D perhaps matches TRBD1 (6 bases). Trimming stripped 5 bases from V and 0 bases from J, with 18 bases between. Germline V CDR1 and CDR2: KGHDR, SFDVKD. The CDR3 has 17 residues. CDR3 protein: CATSAGTLMGYQETQYF. DNA for the CDR3: TGTGCCACCAGTGCCGGGACACTAATGGGGTACCAAGAGACCCAGTACTTC.

The rearrangement joins TRBV15 to TRBJ1-1; possibly TRBD1 for D (6 bases). The CDR3 sequence is 17 residues long. Germline V gene lookup returns CDR1 LNHNV and CDR2 YYDKDF (reference sequence). The V gene lost 5 bases and the J gene lost 3 bases, with 22 bases spanning the gap. In DNA form, the CDR3 reads TGTGCCACCAGCGACACGGGGTTTAGGGGGGCGGACACTGAAGCTTTCTTT. This codes for CATSDTGFRGADTEAFF.

The rearrangement uses TRBV14 and TRBJ2-4, with TRBD2 as a possible D gene (7 bases). The CDR3 has 15 amino acids. Germline-derived CDR1 and CDR2 are SGHDN and FVKESK. Trimming stripped 4 bases from V and 9 bases from J, with 19 bases between. This CDR3 is CASSRSPSGGGIQYF. The CDR3 DNA reads as TGTGCCAGCAGCCGCAGCCCCTCGGGGGGCGGCATTCAGTACTTC.

This clonotype showed up many times. The rearrangement joins TRBV5-1 to TRBJ2-2, with D tentatively TRBD2 (6 bases). CDR1 is SGHRS and CDR2 is YFSETQ in the germline V gene. Trimming pared 2 bases from V and 6 bases from J, leaving 8 bases between. CDR3 length equals 13 residues. The CDR3 region is CASSFAGSGELFF. The CDR3, as DNA: TGCGCCAGCAGCTTTGCGGGGTCCGGGGAGCTGTTTTTT.

The genes are TRBV11-2 and TRBJ2-1, with a tentative D call TRBD2 (6 bases). Germline assignment: CDR1 SGHAT and CDR2 FQNNGV. V lost 5 bases and J 5 bases, leaving 16 bases between the germline ends. The CDR3 contains 15 residues. CDR3 coding DNA: TGTGCCAGCAGCCCCCCTTGGCGGGGTAACAATGAGCAGTTCTTC. Translated, it gives CASSPPWRGNNEQFF.

The rearrangement joins TRBV15 to TRBJ2-3; TRBD2 matches at 11 bases. The CDR3 runs 15 residues. CDR1 is LNHNV, CDR2 YYDKDF, per germline (reference sequence). Trimming took 0 bases from V and 6 from J; bases not matched to a gene: 2. CDR3 DNA sequence: TGTGCCACCAGCAGAGAGACTAGCGGGGTGGATACGCAGTATTTT. It specifies CATSRETSGVDTQYF. Drawing the rest from reference TRBV15 and TRBJ2-3, the complete variable domain is DAMVIQNPRYQVTQFGKPVTLSCSQTLNHNVMYWYQQKSSQAPKLLFHYYDKDFNNEADTPDNFQSRRPNTSFCFLDIRSPGLGDTAMYLCATSRETSGVDTQYFGPGTRLTVL.